Below are 3 T cell receptor beta chains sequenced from a single sample in a study of CD8 T cells and mutated HIV epitopes. The single-cell library used oligo-dT primers with well-specific UMIs, adapting Smart-seq2 and MARS-Seq. Template-switch oligo forward primers paired with barcoded alpha- and beta-specific reverse primers in a nested PCR. MiXCR, applied by TCRdb to the single-cell sequencing reads, yields one record per CDR3 protein. The repertoire holds 100 to 120 distinct CDR3 sequences, less than 45% seen once, with 80% to 95% in the top ten. Described time point: sampled during acute HIV-1 infection (about 23-92 days post infection). Sequences were derived from CD8+ T cells sorted from blood by dual tetramer staining, sampled during acute HIV infection. Regarding subset: cells binding both NAE and AE RF10 tetramers (cross-reactive), unstimulated. The receptors derive from a man aged 18 to 30 with HIV-1 infection.

Comments on this clonotype: A far larger clone is just one base off, so this is likely a read error. The rearrangement links TRBV13 to TRBJ2-1; 11 nucleotides agree with TRBD2. The CDR3 is 16 amino acids. Germline V gene sequence: CDR1 PRHDT, CDR2 FYEKMQ (reference sequence). The CDR3 bases are TGTGCCAGCAGCCAGAGCCTAGCGGGGGGATCTTACGAGCAGTGCTTC. Amino acid sequence: CASSQSLAGGSYEQCF.

The rearrangement joins TRBV4-1 to TRBJ2-3, with 9 bases lining up with TRBD1. This CDR3 has 14 residues. Trimming at V came to 3 bases and at J to 6 bases, leaving 4 bases not matched to a gene. Germline values: CDR1 MGHRA, CDR2 YSYEKL. In nucleotides, the CDR3 is TGCGCCAGCAGCCATACGACAGGGGGTGATACGCAGTATTTT. Translated: CASSHTTGGDTQYF.

As for this clonotype: One end of the junction fails to match germline, which may point to a read error. The chain uses TRBV7-9 and TRBJ2-7; the match to TRBD2 covers 11 bases. The CDR3 contains 13 residues. The germline V gene encodes CDR1 SEHNR and CDR2 FQNEAQ (reference sequence). In DNA, the CDR3 is TGTGCCAGCCTAGCGGGGGGATCTTACGAGCGGTACTTC. Translating gives CASLAGGSYERYF.